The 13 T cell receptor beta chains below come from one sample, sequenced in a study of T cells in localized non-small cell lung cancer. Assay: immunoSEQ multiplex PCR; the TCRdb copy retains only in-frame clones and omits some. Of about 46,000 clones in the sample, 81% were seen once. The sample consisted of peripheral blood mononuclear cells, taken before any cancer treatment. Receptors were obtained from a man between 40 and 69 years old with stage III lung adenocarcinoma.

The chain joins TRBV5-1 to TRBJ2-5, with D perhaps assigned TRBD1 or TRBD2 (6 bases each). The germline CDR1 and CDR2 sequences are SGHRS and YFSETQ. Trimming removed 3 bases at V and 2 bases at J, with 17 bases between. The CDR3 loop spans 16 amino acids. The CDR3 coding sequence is TGCGCCAGCAGCTCGGGAGTACAGGGTCCACAAGAGACCCAGTACTTC. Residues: CASSSGVQGPQETQYF.

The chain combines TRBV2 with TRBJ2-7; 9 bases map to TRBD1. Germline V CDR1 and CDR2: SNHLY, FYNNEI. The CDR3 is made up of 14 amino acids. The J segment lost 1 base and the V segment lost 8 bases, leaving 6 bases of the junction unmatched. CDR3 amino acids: CASGPDRGSYEQYF. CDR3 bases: TGTGCCAGCGGCCCGGACAGGGGATCCTACGAGCAGTACTTC.

The CDR3 nucleotides read TGTGCCAGCAGTTACTCCCAAGGGGAGGGAGAGACCCAGTACTTC. As protein: CASSYSQGEGETQYF. The rearrangement joins TRBV6-6 to TRBJ2-5, with 7 bases matching TRBD2. Germline CDR1 reads MNHNY; CDR2 reads SVGAGI (reference sequence). The ends lost 0 bases at V and 4 bases at J; junction bases unmatched: 5. The CDR3 spans 15 residues.

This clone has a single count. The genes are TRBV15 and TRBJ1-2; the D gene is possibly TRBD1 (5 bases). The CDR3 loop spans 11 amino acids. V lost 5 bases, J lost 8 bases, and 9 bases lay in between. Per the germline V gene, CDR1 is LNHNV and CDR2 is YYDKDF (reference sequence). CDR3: CATSWGLGYTF. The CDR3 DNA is TGTGCCACCAGCTGGGGCCTAGGCTACACCTTC.

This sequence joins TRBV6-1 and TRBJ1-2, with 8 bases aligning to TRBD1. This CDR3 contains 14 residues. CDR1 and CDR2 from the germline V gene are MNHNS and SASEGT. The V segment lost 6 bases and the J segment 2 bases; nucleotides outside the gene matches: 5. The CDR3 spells CASRGTGQNYGYTF. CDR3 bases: TGTGCCAGCAGAGGGACAGGACAAAACTATGGCTACACCTTC.

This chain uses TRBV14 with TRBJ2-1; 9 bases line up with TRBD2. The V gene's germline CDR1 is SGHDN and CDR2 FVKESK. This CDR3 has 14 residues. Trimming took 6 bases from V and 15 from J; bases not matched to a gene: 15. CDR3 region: CASREGGGGLDPFF. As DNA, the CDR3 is TGTGCCAGCAGGGAAGGCGGGGGGGGTCTTGATCCGTTCTTC.

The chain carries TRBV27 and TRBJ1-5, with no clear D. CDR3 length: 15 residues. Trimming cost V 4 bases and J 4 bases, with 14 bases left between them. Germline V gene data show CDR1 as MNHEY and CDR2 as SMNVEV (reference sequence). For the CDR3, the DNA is TGTGCCAGCAGTTCGCTATCCGGGGTGAATCAGCCCCAGCATTTT. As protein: CASSSLSGVNQPQHF.

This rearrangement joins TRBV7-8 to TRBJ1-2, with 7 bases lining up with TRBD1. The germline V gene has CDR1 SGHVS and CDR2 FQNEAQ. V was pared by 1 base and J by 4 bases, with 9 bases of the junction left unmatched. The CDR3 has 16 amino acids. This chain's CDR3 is CASSLELDREGYGYTF. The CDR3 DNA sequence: TGTGCCAGCAGCTTAGAACTAGACAGGGAGGGCTATGGCTACACCTTC.

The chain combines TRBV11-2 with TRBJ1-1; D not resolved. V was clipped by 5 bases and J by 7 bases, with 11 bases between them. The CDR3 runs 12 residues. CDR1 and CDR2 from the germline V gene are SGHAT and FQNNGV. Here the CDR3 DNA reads TGTGCCAGCAGCCCCCCTGCGGGTGAAGCTTTCTTT. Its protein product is CASSPPAGEAFF.

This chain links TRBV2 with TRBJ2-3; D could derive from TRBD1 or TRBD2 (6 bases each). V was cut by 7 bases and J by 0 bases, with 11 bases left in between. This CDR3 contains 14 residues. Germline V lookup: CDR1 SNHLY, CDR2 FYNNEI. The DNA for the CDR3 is TGTGCCAGCAAGGGGGGAACTAGCACAGATACGCAGTATTTT. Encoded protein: CASKGGTSTDTQYF.

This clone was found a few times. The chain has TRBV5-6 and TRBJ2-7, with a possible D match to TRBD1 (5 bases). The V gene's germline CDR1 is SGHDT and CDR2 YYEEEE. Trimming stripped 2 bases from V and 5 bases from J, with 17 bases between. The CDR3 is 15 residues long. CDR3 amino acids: CASSFWGRAVNEQYF. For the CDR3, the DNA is TGTGCCAGCAGCTTCTGGGGCAGGGCGGTGAACGAGCAGTACTTC.

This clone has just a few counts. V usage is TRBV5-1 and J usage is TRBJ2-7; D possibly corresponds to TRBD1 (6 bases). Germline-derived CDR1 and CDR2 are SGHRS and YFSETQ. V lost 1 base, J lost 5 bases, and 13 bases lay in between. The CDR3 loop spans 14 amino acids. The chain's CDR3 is CASSLRAGAHEQYF. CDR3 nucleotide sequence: TGCGCCAGCAGCTTGAGGGCAGGGGCCCACGAGCAGTACTTC.

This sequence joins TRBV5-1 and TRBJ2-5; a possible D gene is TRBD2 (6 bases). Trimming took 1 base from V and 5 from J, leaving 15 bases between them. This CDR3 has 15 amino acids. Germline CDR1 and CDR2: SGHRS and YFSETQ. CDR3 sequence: CASSLSAGREETQYF. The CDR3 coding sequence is TGCGCCAGCAGCTTGAGTGCAGGACGGGAGGAGACCCAGTACTTC.